This T cell receptor beta chain was recovered during a study of blood T cell repertoires in COVID-19. The wider study: COVID-19 samples from acute and convalescent phases originated in the United States, Italy and Spain. T cells, B-cell-depleted T cells, or PBMCs supplied cDNA or gDNA.

In the original workflow: Reference gene primer amplification in the assay estimated nucleated cell counts. Repertoires were generated with immunoSEQ multiplex PCR, while TCRdb's copy carries only in-frame clones and drops some. Clonal size and the V and J genes are those of that table, whereas D and trimming came from the DNA. The table includes fewer than 350,000 clones, 89% detected once. Cohorts were assigned according to the clinical history that participants reported. Looked up from germline, CDR1 is SGHTA and CDR2 is FQGNSA. The CDR3 sequence is 16 residues long. The ends were cut back, 1 base at V and 0 bases at J, with 10 bases in the middle.

This clonotype was sampled from a woman in her 40s who had recovered from COVID-19. The specimen was PBMCs or T cells enriched from blood (not recorded which). The chain joins TRBV7-2 to TRBJ2-1; no definite D call. The chain's CDR3 is CASSLVAVGSYNEQFF. As DNA, the CDR3 is TGTGCCAGCAGCTTAGTAGCAGTAGGCTCCTACAATGAGCAGTTCTTC.